What follows describes a single T cell receptor beta chain. This entry belongs to a study of blood T cell repertoires in COVID-19. Study-wide context: Samples representing acute and convalescent COVID-19 were sourced from the United States, Italy and Spain. From T cells, B-cell-depleted T cells, or PBMCs came the material, which was cDNA or gDNA.

The CDR3 extends over 17 amino acids. J was trimmed by 8 bases and V by 5 bases; bases with no gene match: 18. The V gene's germline CDR1 is SGHAT and CDR2 FQNNGV. Original data processing: Amplifying reference gene primers gave estimates of nucleated cell counts. Some clones are missing from TCRdb's copy, which holds only in-frame ones; the method was immunoSEQ multiplex PCR. The D gene and trimming were derived from the DNA, and the V and J assignments and clone size from that table. The sample lists 140,000 to 150,000 clones, more than 60% seen once, with around 1.8% in the top ten. Sequencing was done on a sample of peripheral blood. The clonotype was recovered from a woman aged 60-70 years with acute or convalescent COVID-19. This chain uses TRBV11-2 with TRBJ2-1; TRBD2 matches 7 bases. The CDR3: CASSPILRGGPIDEQFF. The CDR3 bases are TGTGCCAGCAGCCCGATCCTGCGGGGAGGGCCGATAGATGAGCAGTTCTTC.